This passage covers 29 T cell receptor beta chains from one sample sequenced in a study of blood T cell repertoires in COVID-19. Profiled with immunoSEQ multiplex PCR; TCRdb holds only in-frame clones, not every one. The sample contains about 140,000 clones, around four fifths of which appear only once. Sequenced: peripheral blood. The source of these receptors is a human donor in a cohort sampled during active COVID-19.

This chain joins TRBV30 and TRBJ1-1; D not certain. The CDR3 spans 17 residues. CDR1 GTSNPN and CDR2 SVGIG come from the germline V gene (reference sequence). The V end was cut by 0 bases, the J end by 0 bases, with 17 bases between. CDR3 bases: TGTGCCTGGAGTGTACTCTTTTCATATACCATGAACACTGAAGCTTTCTTT. It is translated as CAWSVLFSYTMNTEAFF. Based on the CDR3 plus reference TRBV30 and TRBJ1-1, the full variable domain is SQTIHQWPATLVQPVGSPLSLECTVEGTSNPNLYWYRQAAGRGLQLLFYSVGIGQISSEVPQNLSASRPQDRQFILSSKKLLLSDSGFYLCAWSVLFSYTMNTEAFFGQGTRLTVV.

V is TRBV5-4 and J is TRBJ2-7; 11 nucleotides match TRBD2. CDR3 length equals 14 residues. The J segment lost 1 base and the V segment lost 10 bases, leaving 7 bases of the junction unmatched. Per the germline V gene, CDR1 is SGHNT and CDR2 is YYREEE (reference sequence). CDR3 nucleotide sequence: TGTGCCTCCCCGGGGACTAGCGGATCCTACGAGCAGTACTTC. Its translation is CASPGTSGSYEQYF.

CDR3: CASSLGLVSDTQYF. The CDR3 coding sequence is TGTGCCAGCAGCTTAGGACTAGTTTCAGATACGCAGTATTTT. The chain combines TRBV11-2 with TRBJ2-3, with a possible D match to TRBD2 (6 bases). Germline values: CDR1 SGHAT, CDR2 FQNNGV. Trimming took off 1 base at V and 4 bases at J, with 9 bases between the two ends. The CDR3 length is 14 residues.

The CDR3 nucleotides are TGTGCCAGCAGCCAAGGACTGTCATACACAGATACGCAGTATTTT. This gives the protein CASSQGLSYTDTQYF. This chain connects TRBV14 to TRBJ2-3, with unresolved D. The CDR3 is 15 amino acids. The ends were cut back, 1 base at V and 2 bases at J, with 10 bases in the middle. CDR1 and CDR2 from the germline V gene are SGHDN and FVKESK.

The genes are TRBV12-5 and TRBJ2-1; 7 bases line up with TRBD1. Germline CDR1 LGHNT, CDR2 FRNRAP. The CDR3 is 13 residues long. J lost 5 bases, V lost 7 bases, and 5 bases had no gene match. The CDR3 region is CASARDRNNEQFF. CDR3 DNA sequence: TGTGCTAGTGCCCGGGACAGAAACAATGAGCAGTTCTTC.

The rearrangement joins TRBV18 to TRBJ1-5; 7 bases align to TRBD1. Germline V gene sequence: CDR1 KGHSH, CDR2 LQKENI. V was pared by 4 bases and J by 5 bases, with 5 bases of the junction left unmatched. This CDR3 comprises 14 residues. CDR3 nucleotides: TGTGCCAGCTCACTGGGCAGGGGGGATCAGCCCCAGCATTTT. As protein: CASSLGRGDQPQHF. The variable domain in full, completed from reference TRBV18 and TRBJ1-5, reads NAGVMQNPRHLVRRRGQEARLRCSPMKGHSHVYWYRQLPEEGLKFMVYLQKENIIDESGMPKERFSAEFPKEGPSILRIQQVVRGDSAAYFCASSLGRGDQPQHFGDGTRLSIL.

The rearrangement uses TRBV28 and TRBJ1-3, with 7 nucleotides matching TRBD1. Germline V gives CDR1 MDHEN, CDR2 SYDVKM. The CDR3 loop spans 14 amino acids. Trimming cost V 5 bases and J 2 bases; bases outside gene matches: 3. The DNA of the CDR3 is TGTGCCAGCAGTACAGGGGCCACTGGAAACACCATATATTTT. It codes for CASSTGATGNTIYF.

This clone was picked up a small number of times. The CDR3 here is CASSQSGEQYF. DNA of the CDR3: TGTGCCAGCAGCCAAAGCGGAGAGCAGTACTTC. The rearrangement links TRBV6-2 or TRBV6-3 to TRBJ2-7, with a weak D call TRBD2 (5 bases). The CDR3 consists of 11 residues. Trimming cost V 6 bases and J 7 bases, with 10 bases left between them. Germline-derived CDR1 and CDR2 are MNHEY and SVGEGT.

The chain links TRBV28 to TRBJ2-1, with D perhaps TRBD2 (6 bases). The CDR3 covers 15 residues. CDR1 MDHEN and CDR2 SYDVKM come from the germline V gene. Trimming stripped 0 bases from V and 3 bases from J, with 9 bases between. The CDR3 nucleotides read TGTGCCAGCAGTTTATGGCGGGAACTCTACAATGAGCAGTTCTTC. This translates into CASSLWRELYNEQFF.

The V gene is TRBV28, the J gene TRBJ1-2; 8 bases map to TRBD1. V was pared by 5 bases and J by 6 bases, with 11 bases of the junction left unmatched. The CDR3 sequence is 15 residues long. The germline V gene encodes CDR1 MDHEN and CDR2 SYDVKM. CDR3 bases: TGTGCCAGCAGTCCAGGGGGACAGGCTAGGAATGGCTACACCTTC. Protein: CASSPGGQARNGYTF.

The chain combines TRBV15 with TRBJ1-3; D may be TRBD1 (6 bases). The CDR3 runs 16 residues. V was pared by 4 bases and J by 2 bases, with 15 bases between. Germline V gene sequence: CDR1 LNHNV, CDR2 YYDKDF (reference sequence). CDR3 protein: CATSMPTGRPGNTIYF. CDR3 nucleotides: TGTGCCACCAGCATGCCGACAGGCCGCCCTGGAAACACCATATATTTT.

V is TRBV25-1 and J is TRBJ2-5; TRBD1 agrees at 7 bases. Germline V gene sequence: CDR1 MGHDK, CDR2 SYGVNS. The V segment lost 4 bases and the J segment 4 bases; nucleotides outside the gene matches: 6. There are 14 residues in the CDR3. This CDR3 is CASSVPGGRETQYF. The CDR3 DNA sequence: TGTGCCAGCAGTGTTCCAGGGGGTAGAGAGACCCAGTACTTC.

This clone was seen a single time. The chain links TRBV28 to TRBJ1-5; maybe TRBD1 (5 bases). Germline lookup yields CDR1 MDHEN and CDR2 SYDVKM. The length of the CDR3 is 14 residues. The V and J ends lost 1 base and 6 bases respectively, with 10 bases between them. CDR3 sequence (DNA): TGTGCCAGCAGTTTATCGGCAGGGTTTCAGCCCCAGCATTTT. Its translation is CASSLSAGFQPQHF.

V usage is TRBV28 and J usage is TRBJ2-5, with a tentative D call TRBD1 (5 bases). V lost 7 bases and J 5 bases, leaving 11 bases between the germline ends. From germline, CDR1 is MDHEN and CDR2 SYDVKM. This CDR3 spans 12 amino acids. CDR3 amino acids: CASKGAGETQYF. DNA of the CDR3: TGTGCCAGCAAAGGGGCTGGGGAGACCCAGTACTTC.

The CDR3: CASRERESRQYF. The CDR3 region has the DNA TGTGCCAGCCGAGAGCGGGAGTCTAGGCAGTACTTC. The chain combines TRBV28 with TRBJ2-7, with 8 positions matching TRBD2. V was clipped by 8 bases and J by 9 bases; unmatched bases: 9. CDR3 length: 12 residues. CDR1 and CDR2 (germline): MDHEN, SYDVKM.

This clone was seen a few times. V usage is TRBV3-1 (or the pseudogene TRBV3-2) and J usage is TRBJ2-7; TRBD1 matches 9 bases. Germline V CDR1 and CDR2: LGHDT, YNNKEL (reference sequence). After removal of 3 bases from V and 3 bases from J, the junction contained 3 bases not matched to a gene. The CDR3 spans 14 residues. CDR3 region: CASSHRDRDYEQYF. DNA of the CDR3: TGTGCCAGCAGCCATCGGGACAGGGACTACGAGCAGTACTTC.

The J gene is TRBJ2-2, the V gene TRBV5-1; D possibly corresponds to TRBD1 (6 bases). The CDR3 has 16 amino acids. Trimming took 4 bases from V and 7 from J, leaving 20 bases between them. From germline, CDR1 is SGHRS and CDR2 YFSETQ. DNA for the CDR3: TGCGCCAGCAGCCTACAAGGGGGATTGGCAGTCGGGGAGCTGTTTTTT. It encodes CASSLQGGLAVGELFF.

The chain employs TRBV29-1 and TRBJ2-2; unclear D gene. The length of the CDR3 is 12 residues. Deletions cut 4 bases from V and 1 base from J, with 4 bases between. Germline V gene data show CDR1 as SQVTM and CDR2 as ANQGSEA. The chain's CDR3 is CSVVGNTGELFF. The CDR3 DNA reads TGCAGCGTTGTCGGGAACACCGGGGAGCTGTTTTTT.

The chain recombines TRBV29-1 with TRBJ1-3, with D unresolved. CDR1 is SQVTM, CDR2 ANQGSEA, per germline. The CDR3 contains 13 residues. Deletions cut 4 bases from V and 2 bases from J, with 9 bases between. The CDR3 DNA reads TGCAGCGTTGTTCCGGTTGCTGGAAACACCATATATTTT. It specifies CSVVPVAGNTIYF.

This chain links TRBV5-6 with TRBJ1-5; D perhaps matches TRBD1 (5 bases). V lost 3 bases, J lost 6 bases, and 13 bases lay in between. The CDR3 totals 14 residues. Germline assignment: CDR1 SGHDT and CDR2 YYEEEE. The CDR3: CASSSAGRVQPQHF. The CDR3, as DNA: TGTGCCAGCAGCTCCGCAGGGAGGGTTCAGCCCCAGCATTTT. Full variable domain (rest looked up from reference TRBV5-6 and TRBJ1-5): DAGVTQSPTHLIKTRGQQVTLRCSPKSGHDTVSWYQQALGQGPQFIFQYYEEEERQRGNFPDRFSGHQFPNYSSELNVNALLLGDSALYLCASSSAGRVQPQHFGDGTRLSIL.

This clone appeared a single time. The chain links TRBV6-5 to TRBJ2-7; D not resolved. The germline CDR1 and CDR2 sequences are MNHEY and SVGAGI. V lost 4 bases, J lost 8 bases, and 15 bases lay in between. The CDR3 extends over 13 amino acids. CDR3 bases: TGTGCCAGCAGTTCCGATCGACTGGAGCAGCAGTACTTC. This gives the protein CASSSDRLEQQYF.

CDR3 DNA: TGTGCCAGCAGTTACGGGCTAGCGGGTGTCTACAATGAGCAGTTCTTC. Residues: CASSYGLAGVYNEQFF. The V and J genes are TRBV6-6 and TRBJ2-1; 8 bases fit TRBD2. Per germline, CDR1 MNHNY and CDR2 SVGAGI (reference sequence). Trimming removed 2 bases from V and 3 bases from J; junction bases left unmatched: 6. The CDR3 contains 16 residues.

The chain is built from TRBV27 and TRBJ1-1; a weak D match, TRBD1 (6 bases). CDR3 length: 14 residues. CDR1 MNHEY and CDR2 SMNVEV come from the germline V gene (reference sequence). Trimming took off 5 bases at V and 0 bases at J, with 10 bases between the two ends. The CDR3: CASSVGGMNTEAFF. In DNA form, the CDR3 reads TGTGCCAGCAGTGTAGGGGGAATGAACACTGAAGCTTTCTTT.

The chain carries TRBV6-4 and TRBJ1-2; TRBD1 agrees at 7 bases. With V trimmed by 7 bases and J by 0 bases, 8 bases remained unmatched. The germline V gene has CDR1 MRHNA and CDR2 SNTAGT. The CDR3 runs to 15 residues. Here the CDR3 reads CASKRQGDPNYGYTF. The CDR3 coding sequence is TGTGCCAGCAAAAGGCAGGGGGACCCTAACTATGGCTACACCTTC.

The V and J genes are TRBV7-9 and TRBJ1-2; D may be TRBD1 (5 bases). Germline lookup yields CDR1 SEHNR and CDR2 FQNEAQ (reference sequence). This CDR3 has 15 amino acids. V lost 5 bases, J lost 1 base, and 14 bases lay in between. CDR3 sequence: CASSRRGEINYGYTF. In DNA form, the CDR3 reads TGTGCCAGCAGCCGGCGGGGCGAAATTAACTATGGCTACACCTTC. Together with reference TRBV7-9 and TRBJ1-2, the CDR3 gives the full variable domain: DTGVSQNPRHKITKRGQNVTFRCDPISEHNRLYWYRQTLGQGPEFLTYFQNEAQLEKSRLLSDRFSAERPKGSFSTLEIQRTEQGDSAMYLCASSRRGEINYGYTFGSGTRLTVV.

This chain connects TRBV19 to TRBJ1-1, with 8 nucleotides matching TRBD1. J was trimmed by 4 bases and V by 5 bases; bases with no gene match: 6. Germline-derived CDR1 and CDR2 are LNHDA and SQIVND (reference sequence). The CDR3 is made up of 14 amino acids. The CDR3 DNA reads as TGTGCCAGTAGTTTGGACAGGGCTCGCACTGAAGCTTTCTTT. Encoded protein: CASSLDRARTEAFF.

This chain uses TRBV11-3 with TRBJ2-7; TRBD2 agrees at 10 bases. CDR1 is SGHNT, CDR2 YENEEA, per germline. The J segment lost 4 bases and the V segment lost 3 bases, leaving 9 bases of the junction unmatched. The CDR3 runs 16 residues. Here the CDR3 DNA reads TGTGCCAGCAGCTTGTCTAGCGGGAGTCTTGGGTACGAGCAGTACTTC. This translates into CASSLSSGSLGYEQYF. The complete variable domain, with remaining parts taken from reference TRBV11-3 and TRBJ2-7, reads EAGVVQSPRYKIIEKKQPVAFWCNPISGHNTLYWYLQNLGQGPELLIRYENEEAVDDSQLPKDRFSAERLKGVDSTLKIQPAELGDSAVYLCASSLSSGSLGYEQYFGPGTRLTVT.

Comment on this clone: Other DNA sequences within the sample encode an identical CDR3. The chain has TRBV11-3 and TRBJ1-1; the D is unclear. The CDR3 loop spans 14 amino acids. Germline CDR1 and CDR2: SGHNT and YENEEA. Between the trimmed V and J ends, which lost 3 bases and 1 base, there was a span of 9 bases. The CDR3, as DNA: TGTGCCAGCAGCTTGGGGAGAGGGAACACTGAAGCTTTCTTT. Protein sequence: CASSLGRGNTEAFF.

The V and J genes are TRBV18 and TRBJ1-1, with a tentative D call TRBD1 (5 bases). CDR1 is KGHSH, CDR2 LQKENI, per germline. The CDR3 totals 15 residues. V shed 3 bases and J shed 1 base, with 12 bases lying between them. CDR3 nucleotide sequence: TGTGCCAGCTCACCTTCGACAGCCACGAACACTGAAGCTTTCTTT. It translates to CASSPSTATNTEAFF.